This T cell receptor beta chain was retrieved from a study of beta chain features in type 1 diabetes. Sorting of CD4+ naive, central memory, regulatory and stem cell-like memory cells was performed via CD45RO/CCR7/CD25/CD127/CD95/CD27. Germline trimming cut 7 bases from V and 4 bases from J; bases unmatched to any gene: 19. The CDR3 consists of 16 residues. From germline, CDR1 is SQVTM and CDR2 ANQGSEA. The whole isolated RNA underwent reverse transcription, so sequencing captured expressed TCRB transcripts. Assay used: immunoSEQ multiplex PCR; TCRdb lists only in-frame clones, some missing. This sample has hundreds of thousands of clones; around 15% occur once, and the top ten carry approximately 0.087%. About this clone: The antigen is unknown.

Study outcomes and limitations: Researchers could not determine here whether HLA type influences TCRB rearrangement.

Sample: naive CD4+ T cells from blood. The rearrangement joins TRBV29-1 to TRBJ2-7; the match to TRBD2 covers 7 bases. The sequence was collected from a man between 18 and 29 years old in good health. The CDR3 DNA sequence: TGCAGCGCCACACTCCTCGGTTGGCGGGAGAAGTACGAGCAGTACTTC. Translated, it gives CSATLLGWREKYEQYF.